The 3 T cell receptor beta chains given below trace back to one sample, sequenced in a study of blood T cell repertoires in COVID-19. Method: immunoSEQ multiplex PCR; TCRdb's copy keeps in-frame clones and lacks some. The sample yields under 170,000 clones, 70% to 90% seen once. The sample consisted of peripheral blood. These receptors were obtained from a man between 70 and 80 years old with acute or convalescent COVID-19.

The V call is TRBV27, the J call TRBJ2-1; TRBD1 is a possible D gene (5 bases). The V gene's germline CDR1 is MNHEY and CDR2 SMNVEV (reference sequence). The CDR3 is made up of 15 amino acids. Trimming cost V 5 bases and J 2 bases, with 13 bases left between them. CDR3 residues: CASSGQGFAYNEQFF. CDR3 in DNA: TGTGCCAGCAGTGGTCAGGGCTTTGCCTACAATGAGCAGTTCTTC.

The chain combines TRBV3-1 (or the pseudogene TRBV3-2) with TRBJ1-5, with D hard to call. Germline V CDR1 and CDR2: LGHDT, YNNKEL (reference sequence). The CDR3 is made up of 13 amino acids. Trimming cost V 1 base and J 10 bases, with 11 bases left between them. The CDR3 loop reads CASSQGSDGPQHF. CDR3 nucleotides: TGTGCCAGCAGCCAAGGTAGCGACGGTCCCCAGCATTTT.

This rearrangement joins TRBV5-1 to TRBJ1-5; a weak D match, TRBD1 (6 bases). CDR1 SGHRS and CDR2 YFSETQ come from the germline V gene. The V end lost 0 bases, the J end lost 5 bases, and 9 bases lay between the germline ends. The CDR3 consists of 14 residues. Here the CDR3 DNA reads TGCGCCAGCAGCTTGGGGCAGGGGCATCAGCCCCAGCATTTT. This encodes CASSLGQGHQPQHF.